Presented here are 3 T cell receptor beta chains from one specimen sequenced in a study of post-analysis software for immune sequencing data. Unique molecular identifiers were carried by the TCR beta cDNA libraries. From the PCR reads, TCRdb called clonotypes with MiXCR, one entry per CDR3 protein. The table shows 350,000 to 500,000 distinct CDR3 sequences, with 39% occurring only once. Study results and caveats: Elevated frequency relative to controls characterized several TRBV segments in patients, TRBV5-6, TRBV5-1 and TRBV20-1 among them.

Their antigens remain unidentified. The sample consisted of blood. These TCRs come from a girl under 10 years old with multiple sclerosis.

CDR3 in DNA: TGTGCCAGCAGTGAACTCGGCAGGGAAGAGACCCAGTACTTC. It codes for CASSELGREETQYF. The rearrangement uses TRBV25-1 and TRBJ2-5; possibly TRBD1 for D (5 bases). CDR3 length: 14 residues. Germline lookup yields CDR1 MGHDK and CDR2 SYGVNS. V lost 2 bases to trimming and J lost 3 bases, with 10 bases between them.

This clonotype came up once. This chain uses TRBV7-6 with TRBJ2-1; 7 nucleotides match TRBD2. This CDR3 is built from 15 residues. V shed 3 bases and J 8 bases; nucleotides not matched to a gene: 10. Germline CDR1 reads SGHVS; CDR2 reads FNYEAQ. The CDR3 sequence is CASSFEGLWGDEQFF. The CDR3 DNA reads TGTGCCAGCAGCTTTGAGGGACTATGGGGGGATGAGCAGTTCTTC.

In this sample, this clonotype turned up a few times. The chain uses TRBV4-3 and TRBJ2-6; D remains ambiguous. Germline CDR1 is LGHNA and CDR2 is YSLEER. The CDR3 consists of 17 residues. The germline V and J ends were trimmed by 11 bases and 0 bases, with 20 bases remaining between them. DNA for the CDR3: TGCGCCGCGGCAGGAGAAGCCCCAAACTCTGGGGCCAACGTCCTGACTTTC. This codes for CAAAGEAPNSGANVLTF.